The present TCR beta chain was sequenced within a study of T cells in Graves' hyperthyroidism and ophthalmopathy. Study as a whole: Sampling of peripheral blood happened at initial diagnosis, prior to any treatment.

Calling Graves' hyperthyroidism stable meant ophthalmopathy did not progress within 18 months. Exclusion followed for patients with uncontrolled infection, other autoimmune disease, pregnancy or lactation. RNA transcripts provided the source from which TCR beta CDR3 regions were amplified. The TCR CDR3 was amplified in a first-round RT-PCR using the HTBI primer set. One entry per CDR3 protein, called by TCRdb with MiXCR from the multiplex PCR reads. The sample lists approximately 520,000 distinct CDR3 sequences; less than 25% were seen once. This clonotype showed up just a few times. Its antigen is still unknown. Study-wide results and caveats: The model identified upcoming ophthalmopathy a median about 6.5 months ahead of onset.

The germline gives CDR1 LGHNA, CDR2 YNFKEQ. V was pared by 2 bases and J by 0 bases, with 10 bases between. The CDR3 consists of 15 residues. The specimen was blood. The TCR comes from a man between 18 and 29 years old with Graves' hyperthyroidism. The rearrangement links TRBV4-2 to TRBJ1-2; no reliable D call. CDR3: CASSQSISPNYGYTF. In DNA, the CDR3 is TGTGCCAGCAGCCAAAGTATCAGCCCTAACTATGGCTACACCTTC.